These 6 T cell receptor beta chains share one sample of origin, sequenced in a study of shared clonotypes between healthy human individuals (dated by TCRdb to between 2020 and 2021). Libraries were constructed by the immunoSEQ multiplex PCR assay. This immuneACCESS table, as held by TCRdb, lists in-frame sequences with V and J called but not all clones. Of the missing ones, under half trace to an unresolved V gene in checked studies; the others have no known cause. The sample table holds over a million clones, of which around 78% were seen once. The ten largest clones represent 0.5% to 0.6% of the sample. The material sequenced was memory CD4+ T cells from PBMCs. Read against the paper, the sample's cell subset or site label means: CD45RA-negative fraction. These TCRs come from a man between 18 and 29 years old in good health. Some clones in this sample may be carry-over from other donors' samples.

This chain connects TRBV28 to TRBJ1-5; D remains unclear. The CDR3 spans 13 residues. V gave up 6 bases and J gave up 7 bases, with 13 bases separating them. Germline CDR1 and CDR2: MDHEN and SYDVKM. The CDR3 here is CASRNREAQPQHF. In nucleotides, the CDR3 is TGTGCCAGCAGAAACAGAGAGGCCCAGCCCCAGCATTTT.

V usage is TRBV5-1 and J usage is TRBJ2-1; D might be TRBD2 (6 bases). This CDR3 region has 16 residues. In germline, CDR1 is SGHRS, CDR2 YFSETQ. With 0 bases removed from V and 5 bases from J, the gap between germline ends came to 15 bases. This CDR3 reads CASSLESSETDNEQFF. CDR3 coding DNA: TGCGCCAGCAGCTTGGAGTCTAGCGAGACCGACAATGAGCAGTTCTTC.

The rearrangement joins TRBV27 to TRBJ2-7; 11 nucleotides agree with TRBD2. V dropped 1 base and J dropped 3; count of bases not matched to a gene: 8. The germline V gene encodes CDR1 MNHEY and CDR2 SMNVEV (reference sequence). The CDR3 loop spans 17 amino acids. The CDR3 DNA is TGTGCCAGCAGTTTATTTTCTGGGACTAGCGGATACTACGAGCAGTACTTC. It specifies CASSLFSGTSGYYEQYF.

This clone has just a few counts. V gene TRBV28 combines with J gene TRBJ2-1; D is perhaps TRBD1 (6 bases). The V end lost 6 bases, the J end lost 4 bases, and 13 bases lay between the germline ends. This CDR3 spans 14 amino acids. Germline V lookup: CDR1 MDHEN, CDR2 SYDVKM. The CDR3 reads CASSLNTGYNEQFF. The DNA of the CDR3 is TGTGCCAGCAGCTTAAACACAGGGTACAATGAGCAGTTCTTC.

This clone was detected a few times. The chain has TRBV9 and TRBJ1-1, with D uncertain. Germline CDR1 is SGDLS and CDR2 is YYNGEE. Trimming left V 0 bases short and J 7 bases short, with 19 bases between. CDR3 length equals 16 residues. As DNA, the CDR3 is TGTGCCAGCAGCGTAGATCCCCACCATAAGTCCGGTGAAGCTTTCTTT. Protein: CASSVDPHHKSGEAFF.

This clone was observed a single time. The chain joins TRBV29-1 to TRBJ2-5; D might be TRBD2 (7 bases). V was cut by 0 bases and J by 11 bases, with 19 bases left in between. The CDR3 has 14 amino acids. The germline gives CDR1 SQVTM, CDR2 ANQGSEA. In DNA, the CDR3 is TGCAGCGTTGAAGATCGGACCAAGGGGGGGTCTCAGTACTTC. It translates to CSVEDRTKGGSQYF. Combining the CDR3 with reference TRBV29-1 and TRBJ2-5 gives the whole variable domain SAVISQKPSRDICQRGTSLTIQCQVDSQVTMMFWYRQQPGQSLTLIATANQGSEATYESGFVIDKFPISRPNLTFSTLTVSNMSPEDSSIYLCSVEDRTKGGSQYFGPGTRLLVL.